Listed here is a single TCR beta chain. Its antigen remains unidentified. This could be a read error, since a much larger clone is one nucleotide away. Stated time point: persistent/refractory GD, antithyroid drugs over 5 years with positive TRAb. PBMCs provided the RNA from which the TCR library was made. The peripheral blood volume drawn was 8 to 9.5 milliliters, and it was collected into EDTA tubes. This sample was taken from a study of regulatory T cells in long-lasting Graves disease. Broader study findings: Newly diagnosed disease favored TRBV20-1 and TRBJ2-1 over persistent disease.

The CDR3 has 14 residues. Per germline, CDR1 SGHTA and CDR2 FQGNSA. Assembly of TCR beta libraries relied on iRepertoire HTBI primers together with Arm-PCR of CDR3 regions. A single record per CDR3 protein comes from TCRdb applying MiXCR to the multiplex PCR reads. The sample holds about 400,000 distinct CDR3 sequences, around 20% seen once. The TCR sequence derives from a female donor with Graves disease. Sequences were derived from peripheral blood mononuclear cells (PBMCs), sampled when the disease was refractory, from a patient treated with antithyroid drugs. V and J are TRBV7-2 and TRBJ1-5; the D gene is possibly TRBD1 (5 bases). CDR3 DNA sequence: TGTGCCAGCAGTGTGGACAATAGCGATCAGCCCCAGCATTTT. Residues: CASSVDNSDQPQHF.